Sequencing of this T cell receptor (beta chain) was carried out in a study of blood T cell repertoires in COVID-19 (dated by TCRdb to the early 2020s). Regarding the research as a whole: Collaborator samples came from the United States, Italy and Spain and covered acute and convalescent phases of COVID-19. The prospective study material was composed of cDNA or gDNA derived from T cells, B-cell-depleted T cells, or PBMCs. The dataset comprised deeply sampled blood TCRbeta repertoires from subjects exposed to, actively infected with, or recovered from COVID-19. A freely available public database, intended as a resource for researchers studying the immune response to SARS-CoV-2, is where the repertoires were released. Samples came from the ongoing ImmuneRACE study (first 160 participants) plus 1,254 subjects from 6 global collaborators. Sample metadata almost always included a de-identified subject ID, COVID-19 status, age in years and sex. Where available, HLA class I and class II types were taken from metadata supplied by the sample provider and were not determined by assay-based typing. General conclusions and limits of the study: How much clinical and demographic metadata was included differed by source and by participant, and the metadata was provided uncurated.

There are 13 amino acids in the CDR3, from cysteine to phenylalanine inclusive. Only the CDR3 portion is preserved as DNA: 39 bases, with reading frame beginning at the first base. V is pruned by 6 bases and J by 3 bases, leaving 3 bases of the junction without a gene match. CDR1 and CDR2, looked up from the germline V gene (reference sequence), are LNHDA and SQIVND. In the prospective study, participants were 18 to 89 years old, resided in around 25 geographic areas of the United States, and were enrolled through a virtual design. In the prospective study, participants were assigned to cohorts based on the clinical history participants reported in a screening survey and a study questionnaire. Recovered participants in ImmuneRACE Cohort 3 were defined by two consecutive negative NP/OP PCR tests, clearance by a healthcare professional, or resolution of symptoms. Each participant in the prospective study had whole blood, serum and a nasopharyngeal or oropharyngeal swab collected by mobile phlebotomists. Prospective study participants could optionally give additional blood draws and questionnaires over a roughly 2-month period. Blood samples from the prospective study were shipped frozen or at room temperature prior to DNA extraction.

The immunoSEQ Assay, a bias-controlled multiplex PCR, was used to amplify TCRbeta CDR3 regions from genomic DNA. The original methods were these. Within the assay, amplification of reference gene primers was used to estimate how many nucleated cells each sample contained. To quantify the absolute abundance of each unique TCRbeta CDR3 rearrangement, sequence reads were collapsed and filtered. Productive Simpson clonality was computed per sample as the square root of Simpson's diversity index over productive rearrangements. The immuneACCESS repertoire file appears here via TCRdb, limited to in-frame rearrangements. These files lack a portion of the clones; in checked studies, under half of the deficit traces to unresolved V genes, and the cause of the others is not known. The V and J calls and clone size come from that table; D and trimming were worked out from the DNA. The sample table holds about 360,000 clones, of which approximately 89% were seen once. The ten largest make up 1% to 1.5% of the sample.

Worth noting for this clone: Its antigen is unknown. No clone much larger than this one lies a single base away; base qualities are absent.

The chain is made from TRBV19 and TRBJ1-2, and 8 junctional nucleotides match TRBD1. Input material: PBMCs or T cells enriched from blood (not recorded which). The receptor comes from a man younger than 40 who had recovered from COVID-19. The bases read TGTGCCAGTAGGCCGGGACAGGACTATGGCTACACCTTC. It is translated as CASRPGQDYGYTF.